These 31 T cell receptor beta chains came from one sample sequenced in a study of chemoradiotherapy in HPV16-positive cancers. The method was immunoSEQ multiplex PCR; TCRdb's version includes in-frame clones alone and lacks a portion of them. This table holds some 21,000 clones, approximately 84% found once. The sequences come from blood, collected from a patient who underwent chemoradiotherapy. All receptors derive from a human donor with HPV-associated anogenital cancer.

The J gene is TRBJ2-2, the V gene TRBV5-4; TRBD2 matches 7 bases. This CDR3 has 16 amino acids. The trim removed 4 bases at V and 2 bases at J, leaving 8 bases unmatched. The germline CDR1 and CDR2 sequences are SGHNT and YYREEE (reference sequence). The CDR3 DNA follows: TGTGCCAGCAGCCCACGACTAGCATCTAACACCGGGGAGCTGTTTTTT. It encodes CASSPRLASNTGELFF.

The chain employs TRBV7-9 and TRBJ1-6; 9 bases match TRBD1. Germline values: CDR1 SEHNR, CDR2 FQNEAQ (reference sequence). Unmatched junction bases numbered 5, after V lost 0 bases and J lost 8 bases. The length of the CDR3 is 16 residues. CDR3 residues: CASSLAGQGRDSPLHF. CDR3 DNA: TGTGCCAGCAGCTTAGCTGGACAGGGGAGAGATTCACCCCTCCACTTT.

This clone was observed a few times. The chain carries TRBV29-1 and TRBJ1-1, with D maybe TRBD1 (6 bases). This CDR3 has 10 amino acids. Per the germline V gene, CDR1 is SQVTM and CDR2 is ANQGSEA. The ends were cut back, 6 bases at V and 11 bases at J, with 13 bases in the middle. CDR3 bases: TGCAGCGTGTGGAGGGGGGAGGCTTTCTTT. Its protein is CSVWRGEAFF.

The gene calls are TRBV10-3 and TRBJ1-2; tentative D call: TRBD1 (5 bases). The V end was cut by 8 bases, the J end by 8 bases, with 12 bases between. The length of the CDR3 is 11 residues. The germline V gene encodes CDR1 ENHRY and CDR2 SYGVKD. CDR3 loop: CAIGQGDGYTF. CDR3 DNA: TGTGCCATCGGGCAGGGAGACGGCTACACCTTC.

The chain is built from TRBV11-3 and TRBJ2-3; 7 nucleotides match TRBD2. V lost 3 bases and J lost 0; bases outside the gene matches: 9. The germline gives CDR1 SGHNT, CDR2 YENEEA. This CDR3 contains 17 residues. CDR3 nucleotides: TGTGCCAGCAGCTTTTCGGGAAGCGGGGCTAGCACAGATACGCAGTATTTT. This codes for CASSFSGSGASTDTQYF.

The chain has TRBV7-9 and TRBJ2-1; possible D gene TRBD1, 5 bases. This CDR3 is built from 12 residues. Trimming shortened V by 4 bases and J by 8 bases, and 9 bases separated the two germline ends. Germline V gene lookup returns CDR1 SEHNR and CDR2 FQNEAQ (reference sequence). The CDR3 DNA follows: TGTGCCAGCAGCTCCGTAGGGGATGAGCAGTTCTTC. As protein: CASSSVGDEQFF.

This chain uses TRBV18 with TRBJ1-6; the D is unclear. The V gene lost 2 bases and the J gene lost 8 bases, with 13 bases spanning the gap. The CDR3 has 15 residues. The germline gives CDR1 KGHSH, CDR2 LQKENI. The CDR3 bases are TGTGCCAGCTCACCAGTGAAAACTTCGCATTCACCCCTCCACTTT. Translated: CASSPVKTSHSPLHF.

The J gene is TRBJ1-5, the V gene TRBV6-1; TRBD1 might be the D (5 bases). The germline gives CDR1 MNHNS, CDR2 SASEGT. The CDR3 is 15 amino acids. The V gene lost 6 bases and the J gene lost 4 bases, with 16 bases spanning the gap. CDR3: CASRLDTLGNQPQHF. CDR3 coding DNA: TGTGCCAGCAGACTGGACACCTTAGGAAATCAGCCCCAGCATTTT.

As DNA, the CDR3 is TGTGCCAGCAGCTTGACTACCGGGACTAGCGGGAGGGGGGAGCAGTACTTC. Residues: CASSLTTGTSGRGEQYF. The chain uses TRBV7-2 and TRBJ2-7; 16 positions match TRBD2. Germline V gives CDR1 SGHTA, CDR2 FQGNSA. The CDR3 is made up of 17 amino acids. V lost 3 bases and J lost 7; bases outside the gene matches: 9.

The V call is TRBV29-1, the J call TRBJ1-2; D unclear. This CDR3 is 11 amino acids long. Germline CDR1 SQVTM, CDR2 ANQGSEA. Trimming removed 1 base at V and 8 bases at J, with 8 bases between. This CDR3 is CSVEAEFGYTF. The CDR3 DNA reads TGCAGCGTTGAAGCGGAATTCGGCTACACCTTC. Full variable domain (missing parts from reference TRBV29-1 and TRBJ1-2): SAVISQKPSRDICQRGTSLTIQCQVDSQVTMMFWYRQQPGQSLTLIATANQGSEATYESGFVIDKFPISRPNLTFSTLTVSNMSPEDSSIYLCSVEAEFGYTFGSGTRLTVV.

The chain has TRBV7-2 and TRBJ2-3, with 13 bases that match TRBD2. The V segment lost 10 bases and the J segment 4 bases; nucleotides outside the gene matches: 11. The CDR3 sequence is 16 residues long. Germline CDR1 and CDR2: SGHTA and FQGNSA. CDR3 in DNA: TGTGCCACCAACCAACTAGCGGGGGGGATGGCAGATACGCAGTATTTT. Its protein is CATNQLAGGMADTQYF.

CDR3 in amino acids: CASSESGGAGEQYF. In DNA, the CDR3 is TGCGCCAGCAGTGAGTCAGGGGGGGCAGGGGAGCAGTACTTC. The rearrangement joins TRBV10-2 to TRBJ2-7, with D possibly being TRBD2 (7 bases). Trimming removed 0 bases at V and 7 bases at J, with 13 bases between. The V gene's germline CDR1 is WSHSY and CDR2 SAAADI. The CDR3 consists of 14 residues.

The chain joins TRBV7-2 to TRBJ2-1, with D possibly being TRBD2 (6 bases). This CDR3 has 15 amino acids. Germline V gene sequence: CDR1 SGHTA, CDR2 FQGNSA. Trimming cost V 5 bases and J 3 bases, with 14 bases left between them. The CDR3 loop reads CASSPEEGYYNEQFF. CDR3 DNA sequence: TGTGCCAGCAGCCCGGAGGAGGGGTACTACAATGAGCAGTTCTTC. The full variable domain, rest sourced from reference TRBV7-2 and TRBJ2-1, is GAGVSQSPSNKVTEKGKDVELRCDPISGHTALYWYRQSLGQGLEFLIYFQGNSAPDKSGLPSDRFSAERTGGSVSTLTIQRTQQEDSAVYLCASSPEEGYYNEQFFGPGTRLTVL.

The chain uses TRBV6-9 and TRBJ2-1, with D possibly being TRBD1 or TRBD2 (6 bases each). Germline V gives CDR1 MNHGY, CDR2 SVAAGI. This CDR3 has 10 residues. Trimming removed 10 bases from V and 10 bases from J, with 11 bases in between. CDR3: CATGGFEQFF. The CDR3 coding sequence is TGTGCCACCGGGGGCTTCGAGCAGTTCTTC.

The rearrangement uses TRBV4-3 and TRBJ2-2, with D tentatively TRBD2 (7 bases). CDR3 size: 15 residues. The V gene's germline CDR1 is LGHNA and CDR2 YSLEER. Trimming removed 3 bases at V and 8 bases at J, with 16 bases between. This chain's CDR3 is CASSQGIGGQGELFF. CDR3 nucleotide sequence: TGCGCCAGCAGCCAGGGTATCGGGGGGCAAGGGGAGCTGTTTTTT.

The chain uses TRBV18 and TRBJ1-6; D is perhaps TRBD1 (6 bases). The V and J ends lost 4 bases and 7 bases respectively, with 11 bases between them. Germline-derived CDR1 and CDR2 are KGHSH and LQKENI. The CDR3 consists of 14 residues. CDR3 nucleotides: TGTGCCAGCTCACTGGATGGACAGAATTCACCCCTCCACTTT. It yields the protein CASSLDGQNSPLHF. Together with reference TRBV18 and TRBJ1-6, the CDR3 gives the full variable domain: NAGVMQNPRHLVRRRGQEARLRCSPMKGHSHVYWYRQLPEEGLKFMVYLQKENIIDESGMPKERFSAEFPKEGPSILRIQQVVRGDSAAYFCASSLDGQNSPLHFGNGTRLTVT.

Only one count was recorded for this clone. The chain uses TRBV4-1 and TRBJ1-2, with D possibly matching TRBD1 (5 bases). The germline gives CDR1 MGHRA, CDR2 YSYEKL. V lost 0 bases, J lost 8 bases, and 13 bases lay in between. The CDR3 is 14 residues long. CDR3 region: CASSQDYRDGGYTF. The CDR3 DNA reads TGCGCCAGCAGCCAAGATTACCGGGACGGGGGCTACACCTTC.

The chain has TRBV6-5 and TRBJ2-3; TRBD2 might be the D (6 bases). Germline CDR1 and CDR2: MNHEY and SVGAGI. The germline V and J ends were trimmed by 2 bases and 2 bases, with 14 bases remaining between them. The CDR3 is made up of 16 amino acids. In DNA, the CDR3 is TGTGCCAGCAGTTACAGCGCCCAGGGACTCACAGATACGCAGTATTTT. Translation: CASSYSAQGLTDTQYF.

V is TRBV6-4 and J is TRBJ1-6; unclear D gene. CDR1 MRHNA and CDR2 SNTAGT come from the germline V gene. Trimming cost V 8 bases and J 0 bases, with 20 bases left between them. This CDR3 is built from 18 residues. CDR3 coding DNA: TGTGCCAGCCAATGGGTCCCGATTAAAACCTCCTATAATTCACCCCTCCACTTT. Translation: CASQWVPIKTSYNSPLHF.

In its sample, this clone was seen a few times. CDR3 protein: CARRGKQGNEKLFF. The CDR3 DNA sequence: TGTGCCAGACGAGGGAAGCAGGGTAATGAAAAACTGTTTTTT. The chain recombines TRBV30 with TRBJ1-4, with D possibly TRBD1 on 5 matching bases. V lost 8 bases and J lost 4, with 17 bases in between. Germline V gene lookup returns CDR1 GTSNPN and CDR2 SVGIG (reference sequence). The CDR3 has 14 residues.

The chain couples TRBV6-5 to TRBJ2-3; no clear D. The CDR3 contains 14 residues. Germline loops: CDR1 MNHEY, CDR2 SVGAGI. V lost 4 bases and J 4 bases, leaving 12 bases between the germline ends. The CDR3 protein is CASSSEFSADTQYF. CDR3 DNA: TGTGCCAGCAGTTCCGAATTCAGCGCAGATACGCAGTATTTT.

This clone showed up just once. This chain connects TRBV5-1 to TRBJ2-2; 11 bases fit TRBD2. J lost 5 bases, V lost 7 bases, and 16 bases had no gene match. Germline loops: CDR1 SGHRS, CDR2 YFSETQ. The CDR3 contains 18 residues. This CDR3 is CASQSGLAGVVGTGELFF. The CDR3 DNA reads TGCGCCAGCCAGTCCGGACTAGCGGGTGTCGTGGGGACCGGGGAGCTGTTTTTT.

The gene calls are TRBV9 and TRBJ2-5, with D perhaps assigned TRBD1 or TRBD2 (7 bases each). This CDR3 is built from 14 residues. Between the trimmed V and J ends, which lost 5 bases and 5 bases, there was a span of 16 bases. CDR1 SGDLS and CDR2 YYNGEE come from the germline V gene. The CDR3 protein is CASSGSGGEETQYF. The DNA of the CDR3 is TGTGCCAGCAGTGGCTCAGGGGGGGAGGAGACCCAGTACTTC.

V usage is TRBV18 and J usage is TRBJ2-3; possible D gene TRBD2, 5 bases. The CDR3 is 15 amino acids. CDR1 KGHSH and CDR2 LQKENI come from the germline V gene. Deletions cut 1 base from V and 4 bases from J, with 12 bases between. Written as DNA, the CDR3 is TGTGCCAGCTCACCACGTAGGAGCGGTGCAGATACGCAGTATTTT. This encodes CASSPRRSGADTQYF.

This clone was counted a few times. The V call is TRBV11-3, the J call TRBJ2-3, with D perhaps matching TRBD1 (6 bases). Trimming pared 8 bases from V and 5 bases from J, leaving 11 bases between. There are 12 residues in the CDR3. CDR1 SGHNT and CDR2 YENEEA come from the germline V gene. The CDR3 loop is CASEGVGDTQYF. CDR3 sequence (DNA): TGTGCCAGCGAGGGGGTGGGAGATACGCAGTATTTT.

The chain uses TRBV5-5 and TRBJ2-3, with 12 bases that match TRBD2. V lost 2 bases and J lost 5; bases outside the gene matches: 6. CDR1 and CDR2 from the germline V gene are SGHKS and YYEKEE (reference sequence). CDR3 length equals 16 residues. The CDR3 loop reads CASSFQTSGRQDTQYF. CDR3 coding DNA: TGTGCCAGCAGCTTTCAGACTAGCGGGAGACAAGATACGCAGTATTTT.

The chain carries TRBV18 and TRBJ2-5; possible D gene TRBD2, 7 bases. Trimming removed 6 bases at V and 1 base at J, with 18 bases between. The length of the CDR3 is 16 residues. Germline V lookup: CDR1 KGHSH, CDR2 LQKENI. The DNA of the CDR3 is TGTGCCAGCTCCCTCACGGGGGGCACTTTCCAAGAGACCCAGTACTTC. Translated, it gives CASSLTGGTFQETQYF.

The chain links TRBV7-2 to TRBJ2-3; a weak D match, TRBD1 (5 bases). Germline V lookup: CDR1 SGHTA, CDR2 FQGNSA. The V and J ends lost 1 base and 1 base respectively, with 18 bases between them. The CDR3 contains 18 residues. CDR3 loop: CASSLEGRMGLRTDTQYF. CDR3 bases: TGTGCCAGCAGCTTAGAGGGGCGAATGGGGCTTCGCACAGATACGCAGTATTTT.

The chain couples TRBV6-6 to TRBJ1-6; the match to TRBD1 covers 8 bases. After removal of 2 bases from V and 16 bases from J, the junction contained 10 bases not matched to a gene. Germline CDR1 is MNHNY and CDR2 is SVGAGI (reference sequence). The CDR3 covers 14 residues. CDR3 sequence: CASSYTHGTGALHF. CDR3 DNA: TGTGCCAGCAGTTACACCCACGGGACAGGAGCGCTCCACTTT.

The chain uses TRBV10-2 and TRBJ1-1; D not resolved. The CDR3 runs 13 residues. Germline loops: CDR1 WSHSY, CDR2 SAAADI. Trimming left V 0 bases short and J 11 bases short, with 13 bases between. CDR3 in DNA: TGCGCCAGCAGTGAGTCGAGTTTAAAGGAGGCTTTCTTT. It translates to CASSESSLKEAFF.

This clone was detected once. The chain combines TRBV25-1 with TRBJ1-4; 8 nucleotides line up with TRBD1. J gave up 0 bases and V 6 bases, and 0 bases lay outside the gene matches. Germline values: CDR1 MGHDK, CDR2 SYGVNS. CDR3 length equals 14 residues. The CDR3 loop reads CASRGQATNEKLFF. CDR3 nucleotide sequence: TGTGCCAGCAGGGGACAGGCAACTAATGAAAAACTGTTTTTT.